The entry below gives a single T cell receptor beta chain sequence along with its context. No cognate antigen has been identified for it. No qualities accompany the bases; no much larger clone lies one base away. Receptor amplification or capture employed the immunoSEQ multiplex PCR assay. This immuneACCESS table, as held by TCRdb, lists in-frame sequences with V and J called but not all clones. Of the missing ones, under half trace to an unresolved V gene in checked studies; the others have no known cause. This sample has roughly 30,000 clones in its table, and over 75% of those were observed once. Just under 25% of the sample is in the top ten clones. For this chain, trimming is 0 bases at the V end and 3 bases at the J end, and the number of junction bases without a gene match is 1. CDR1 and CDR2 were assigned from the germline V gene (reference sequence) as SGHNT and YYREEE. The CDR3 spans 14 residues, from the cysteine through the phenylalanine. Only the CDR3 part of the read is kept: 42 bases, read in frame from the first base.

The sample originates from a study of radiotherapy plus CTLA-4 blockade in lung cancer (dated by TCRdb to the late 2010s). A note on the overall study: Among enrolled patients, about 19% had an objective response and approximately 30% reached disease control. Overall study outcomes, separate from this receptor: After treatment with radiotherapy and ipilimumab, TCR clones that originated in tumors expanded in peripheral blood. Early dynamic changes in blood T cell clones, together with increased serum interferon-beta after radiation, were reported as the strongest predictors of response.

In this study, focal radiation therapy paired with CTLA-4 blockade (ipilimumab) was tested in patients who had chemo-refractory metastatic non-small-cell lung cancer. The chain is made from TRBV5-4 and TRBJ2-7; 9 bases in the junction line up with TRBD2. This clonotype was obtained from a human donor with non-small cell lung cancer that progressed on radiotherapy plus ipilimumab. Material: peripheral blood, obtained from a patient treated with radiotherapy plus ipilimumab. The bases read TGTGCCAGCAGCTTGGATAGCGGGGGCTACGAGCAGTACTTC. Its coded protein is CASSLDSGGYEQYF.